A selection of T cell receptor beta chains follows, all from one sample in a study of glioma-infiltrating T cells. TCRdb reprocessed the multiplex PCR reads via MiXCR and lists one record per CDR3 protein. In the table there are about 140,000 distinct CDR3 sequences, 35% to 50% of which are singletons. Specimen: glioma tissue, nonneoplastic brain tissue, or PBMCs (not recorded which). The source is a human donor with low-grade glioma or glioblastoma, undergoing nonglioma brain surgery, or in good health (not recorded which). The conserved cysteine and the conserved F or W are not part of the CDR3 here. Fields, in order: J gene, V gene, clone size, CDR3 protein. The size of a clone is reported for some rows only, either as once, few or many, or as a class for expanded clones.

>TRBJ1-2|TRBV27|-
ASRNPGQGFKGYT
>TRBJ2-1|TRBV24-1|few
ATSDLTGSELNEQF
>TRBJ2-7|TRBV20-1|many
SGIPGSYEQY
>TRBJ2-7|TRBV6-1|few
ASSDPYSTSNPYEQY
>TRBJ2-5|TRBV20-1|-
SARGEPGTQY
>TRBJ2-4|TRBV15|-
ATSRDQGNIQY
>-|TRBV2|-
ASRRIAGSGETQY
>TRBJ2-3|TRBV6-1|few
ASSSLAGGEDTQY
>TRBJ1-6|TRBV4-2|-
ASSPDKNNSPLH
>TRBJ2-1|TRBV15|many
ATSRGAYNEQF
>TRBJ1-1|TRBV6-6|once
ARSEWVGEAF
>TRBJ2-7|TRBV4-1|-
ASSQVGTSAYEQY
>TRBJ2-2|TRBV11-2|-
ASSSGLHAGELF
>TRBJ2-3|TRBV7-8|few
ASRFRLGYGDTQY
>TRBJ1-2|TRBV20-1|-
SAISKNYGYT
>TRBJ1-1|TRBV28|-
ASSLQAPNTEAF
>TRBJ1-5|TRBV27|-
ASTLTGGNQPQH
>TRBJ1-6|TRBV20-1|-
SASSTGISNSPLH
>TRBJ2-3|TRBV4-1|-
ASSQDLGSGWD
>TRBJ1-1|TRBV6-1|-
ASSEVYRKNTEAF
>TRBJ2-3|TRBV4-3|-
ASSQDGLVQY
>TRBJ2-7|TRBV7-6|once
ASSPLGTGAYEQY
>TRBJ2-6|TRBV6-2/TRBV6-3|few
ASSYSPPGGPGANVLT
>TRBJ2-7|TRBV5-6|-
ASSFQGIYEQY
>-|TRBV27|-
ASSLLWREQY
>TRBJ1-1|TRBV6-1|-
ASSPSLTAGEAF
>TRBJ2-7|TRBV6-2/TRBV6-3|once
AIASGAPYEQY
>TRBJ1-3|TRBV18|-
ASSPSSGNTIY
>TRBJ1-1|TRBV6-1|few
ASSRATTGMNTEAF
>TRBJ2-7|TRBV6-6|-
ASSYGPTGFDEQY
>TRBJ1-4|TRBV20-1|once
SARKGAGEKLF
>TRBJ1-2|TRBV28|-
ASTALGKAGYGYT
>TRBJ2-7|TRBV20-1|-
SARGRGSSYEQY
>TRBJ2-1|TRBV27|many
ASSSSFQGAWI
>TRBJ2-1|TRBV6-1|few
ASRTSGGVYNEQF
>TRBJ1-4|TRBV18|-
ASSSGTGGEKLF
>TRBJ1-2|TRBV18|few
AGSPGNYGYT
>TRBJ1-6|TRBV6-1|many
ASTRDIQSPLH